This T cell receptor (beta chain) emerged from a study of T cell responses to AZD1222 COVID-19 vaccine. The CDR3 runs to 16 residues. General study findings and limits: At baseline, just a handful of AZD1222 recipients tested seropositive. Elevations in Spike-specific TCR breadth and depth followed administration of two AZD1222 doses. None of the repertoires were sampled until the peak T cell response had passed.

On this clone itself: Its antigen remains unknown.

Profiling relied on immunoSEQ multiplex PCR, and the TCRdb table lists in-frame clones only, not all of them. In the table there are around 100,000 clones, over 75% of which are singletons. The sequences come from peripheral blood, collected on day 0 of AZD1222 vaccination. V is TRBV12-1 and J is TRBJ2-7. TRBV12-1 is classified as a pseudogene. This clonotype was sampled from an adult in good health. The CDR3 spells CASSFLRHQSSYEQYF. The CDR3 region has the DNA TGTGCCAGCAGCTTTTTAAGGCATCAGAGCTCCTACGAGCAGTACTTC.